A selection of T cell receptor beta chains follows, all from one sample in a study of intratumoral heterogeneity in liver cancer. Here immunoSEQ multiplex PCR was the method, and the copy in TCRdb shows in-frame clones only, minus some. This sample yields over 20,000 clones, of which around two thirds are seen a single time; 17% belongs to the top ten. The input for sequencing was tumor-adjacent normal tissue, taken before any cancer treatment. The receptors derive from a woman in her seventies with hepatocellular carcinoma. The CDR3 runs from the conserved cysteine through the conserved F or W. A D gene is named only where the DNA matches it firmly. Expanded clones get a size class; other rows say once, few or many, or leave the size out.

V: TRBV5-4
size: NA
J: TRBJ2-5
D: TRBD2
CDR3: CASSLRGAGGLETQYF
DNA: TGTGCCAGCAGCCTACGGGGAGCGGGAGGTCTGGAGACCCAGTACTTC

V: TRBV29-1
size: few
J: TRBJ2-3
D: NA
CDR3: CSVDQQGPRTDTQYF
DNA: TGCAGCGTCGACCAACAGGGACCCCGCACAGATACGCAGTATTTT

V: TRBV5-3
size: NA
J: TRBJ1-2
D: NA
CDR3: CASPPAGVFYGYTF
DNA: TGTGCCAGTCCCCCCGCTGGGGTTTTCTATGGCTACACCTTC

V: TRBV7-3
size: few
J: TRBJ2-1
D: NA
CDR3: CASSLGVRHEQFF
DNA: TGTGCCAGCAGCCTGGGAGTGAGGCATGAGCAGTTCTTC

V: TRBV27
size: once
J: TRBJ2-3
D: NA
CDR3: CASSLYLTGVGQYF
DNA: TGTGCCAGCAGTTTATACCTGACGGGGGTCGGGCAGTATTTT

V: TRBV6-4
size: NA
J: TRBJ2-1
D: TRBD2
CDR3: CASSPTSGRAGEQFF
DNA: TGTGCCAGCAGCCCGACTAGCGGGAGGGCCGGTGAGCAGTTCTTC

V: TRBV7-8
size: NA
J: TRBJ2-7
D: TRBD2
CDR3: CASSLARARGGNYEQYF
DNA: TGTGCCAGCAGCTTAGCCAGGGCCCGGGGGGGGAACTACGAGCAGTACTTC

V: TRBV5-1
size: few
J: TRBJ2-5
D: NA
CDR3: CASSLRGAEQETQYF
DNA: TGCGCCAGCAGCTTGAGGGGAGCGGAACAAGAGACCCAGTACTTC

V: TRBV7-6
size: NA
J: TRBJ1-3
D: NA
CDR3: CASSQDIKGNTIYF
DNA: TGTGCCAGCAGCCAAGACATTAAAGGAAACACCATATATTTT

V: TRBV5-1
size: NA
J: TRBJ1-2
D: NA
CDR3: CASSDPFVGQAYGYTF
DNA: TGCGCCAGCAGCGACCCTTTTGTAGGTCAGGCCTATGGCTACACCTTC

V: TRBV12-5
size: NA
J: TRBJ1-6
D: TRBD1
CDR3: CASGSRTGSPLHF
DNA: TGTGCTAGTGGCTCCAGGACAGGTTCACCCCTCCACTTT

V: TRBV7-9
size: NA
J: TRBJ2-2
D: TRBD1
CDR3: CASSSRTGGDTGELFF
DNA: TGTGCCAGCAGCTCGCGGACAGGGGGGGACACCGGGGAGCTGTTTTTT

V: TRBV30
size: once
J: TRBJ2-3
D: NA
CDR3: CAWSVGADTQYF
DNA: TGTGCCTGGAGTGTAGGCGCAGATACGCAGTATTTT

V: TRBV5-6
size: NA
J: TRBJ1-1
D: NA
CDR3: CASSLSTGLREAFF
DNA: TGTGCCAGCAGCTTGTCTACAGGTCTTAGGGAAGCTTTCTTT

V: TRBV13
size: NA
J: TRBJ2-5
D: TRBD1
CDR3: CASSFTGTGGETQYF
DNA: TGTGCCAGCAGCTTCACCGGGACAGGGGGAGAGACCCAGTACTTC

V: TRBV7-3
size: NA
J: TRBJ1-6
D: TRBD1
CDR3: CASSLTAGGGSPLHF
DNA: TGTGCCAGCAGCTTAACAGCAGGGGGTGGTTCACCCCTCCACTTT

V: TRBV19
size: NA
J: TRBJ1-2
D: TRBD1
CDR3: CASSIWNRGLGGYTF
DNA: TGTGCCAGTAGTATATGGAACAGGGGGCTCGGTGGCTACACCTTC

V: TRBV7-3
size: NA
J: TRBJ2-3
D: NA
CDR3: CASSLDRTDTQYF
DNA: TGTGCCAGCAGCTTAGATCGGACAGATACGCAGTATTTT

V: TRBV6-6
size: NA
J: TRBJ1-4
D: NA
CDR3: CASSSNSGPAEKLFF
DNA: TGTGCCAGCAGTTCGAATTCGGGACCCGCTGAAAAACTGTTTTTT

V: TRBV11-1
size: few
J: TRBJ1-1
D: NA
CDR3: CASRRTGKETEAFF
DNA: TGTGCCAGCAGGCGTACAGGGAAGGAGACTGAAGCTTTCTTT

V: TRBV28
size: few
J: TRBJ2-1
D: TRBD2
CDR3: CASSFRLAGGKEQFF
DNA: TGTGCCAGCAGTTTCCGACTAGCGGGAGGGAAGGAGCAGTTCTTC

V: TRBV28
size: NA
J: TRBJ2-7
D: TRBD1
CDR3: CASRRDEGQGAYEQYF
DNA: TGTGCCAGCAGGAGAGACGAGGGACAGGGGGCCTACGAGCAGTACTTC

V: TRBV7-9
size: once
J: TRBJ2-5
D: TRBD2
CDR3: CASSPGTSGRGETQYF
DNA: TGTGCCAGCAGCCCCGGGACTAGCGGGAGAGGGGAGACCCAGTACTTC

V: TRBV4-1
size: NA
J: TRBJ1-4
D: NA
CDR3: CASSQDRAGREKLFF
DNA: TGCGCCAGCAGCCAAGATCGGGCAGGGCGGGAAAAACTGTTTTTT

V: TRBV5-1
size: few
J: TRBJ2-5
D: NA
CDR3: CASSFHPQETQYF
DNA: TGCGCCAGCAGCTTTCATCCCCAAGAGACCCAGTACTTC

V: TRBV3-1/TRBV3-2
size: NA
J: TRBJ1-2
D: TRBD1
CDR3: CASSHWDRRMGYGYTF
DNA: TGTGCCAGCAGCCATTGGGACAGGAGAATGGGCTATGGCTACACCTTC

V: TRBV4-1
size: NA
J: TRBJ2-1
D: TRBD2
CDR3: CASSQALAGGPYNEQFF
DNA: TGCGCCAGCAGCCAAGCTCTAGCGGGAGGGCCCTACAATGAGCAGTTCTTC

V: TRBV6-5
size: NA
J: TRBJ2-1
D: NA
CDR3: CETRGGEQFF
DNA: TGTGAAACGAGGGGGGGTGAGCAGTTCTTC

V: TRBV9
size: NA
J: TRBJ2-1
D: NA
CDR3: CASSPHQGHEQFF
DNA: TGTGCCAGCAGCCCTCACCAGGGCCATGAGCAGTTCTTC

V: TRBV9
size: NA
J: TRBJ2-7
D: NA
CDR3: CASSNRDGAYEQYF
DNA: TGTGCCAGCAGCAACCGGGACGGAGCCTACGAGCAGTACTTC

V: TRBV9
size: NA
J: TRBJ1-6
D: NA
CDR3: CASSEGGTYNSPLHF
DNA: TGTGCCAGCAGCGAGGGGGGGACCTATAATTCACCCCTCCACTTT

V: TRBV27
size: NA
J: TRBJ2-1
D: NA
CDR3: CASSLSASYNEQFF
DNA: TGTGCCAGCAGTTTATCGGCCTCCTACAATGAGCAGTTCTTC

V: TRBV29-1
size: few
J: TRBJ1-2
D: TRBD1
CDR3: CSGGDRDRANYGYTF
DNA: TGCAGCGGGGGAGACCGGGACAGAGCTAACTATGGCTACACCTTC

V: TRBV24-1
size: NA
J: TRBJ1-5
D: NA
CDR3: CATSVPTSPGLHF
DNA: TGTGCCACCAGTGTCCCGACAAGTCCAGGGTTGCATTTT